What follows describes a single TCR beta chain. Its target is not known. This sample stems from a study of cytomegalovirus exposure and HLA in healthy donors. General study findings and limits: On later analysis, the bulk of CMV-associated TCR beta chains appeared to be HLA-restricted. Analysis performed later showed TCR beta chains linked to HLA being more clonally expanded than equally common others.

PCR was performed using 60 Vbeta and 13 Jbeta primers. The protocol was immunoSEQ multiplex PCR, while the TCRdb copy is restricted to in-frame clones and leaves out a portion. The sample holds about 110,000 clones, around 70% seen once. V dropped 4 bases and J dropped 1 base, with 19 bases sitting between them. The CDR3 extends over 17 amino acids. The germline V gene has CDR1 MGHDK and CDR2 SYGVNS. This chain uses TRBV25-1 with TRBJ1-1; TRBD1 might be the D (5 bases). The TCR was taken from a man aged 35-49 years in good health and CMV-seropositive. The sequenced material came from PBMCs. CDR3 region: CASSANMRGRGNTEAFF. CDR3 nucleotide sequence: TGTGCCAGCAGTGCGAATATGCGGGGGAGGGGGAACACTGAAGCTTTCTTT.